Listed below are T cell receptor beta chains from one sample, sequenced in a study of shared clonotypes between healthy human individuals. TCRdb's table, derived via immunoSEQ multiplex PCR, lists solely in-frame clones and lacks some. The sample holds 2 million to 2.5 million clones, about 95% seen once. The material sequenced was naive CD8+ T cells sorted from blood. These receptors were collected from a man younger than 35 in good health. Both conserved end residues are trimmed from each CDR3.

J gene,V gene,CDR3 length,CDR3 protein
TRBJ2-1,TRBV4-3,14,ASSQLAESSYNEQF
TRBJ2-2,TRBV4-3,14,ASSQWAGANTGELF
TRBJ1-1,TRBV6-5,11,ASTQGVSTEAF
TRBJ2-7,TRBV30,11,AWSPGGSYEQY
TRBJ2-2,TRBV7-9,11,ASASSSAGELF
TRBJ2-7,TRBV4-3,12,ASSQEGWDYEQY
TRBJ2-1,TRBV10-1,10,ASSRWGNEQF
TRBJ2-3,TRBV20-1,9,SARLEDTQY
TRBJ2-2,TRBV10-2,11,ASREQDTGELF
TRBJ1-1,TRBV6-5,11,ASSPDHNTEAF
TRBJ2-7,TRBV19,13,ASSQDRDLPYEQY
TRBJ1-1,TRBV30,11,AWSLGVTTEAF
TRBJ2-3,TRBV29-1,8,SVVLVRQY
TRBJ2-5,TRBV15,14,ATSGELAAYQETQY
TRBJ2-3,TRBV9,13,ASSVGGLHTDTQY